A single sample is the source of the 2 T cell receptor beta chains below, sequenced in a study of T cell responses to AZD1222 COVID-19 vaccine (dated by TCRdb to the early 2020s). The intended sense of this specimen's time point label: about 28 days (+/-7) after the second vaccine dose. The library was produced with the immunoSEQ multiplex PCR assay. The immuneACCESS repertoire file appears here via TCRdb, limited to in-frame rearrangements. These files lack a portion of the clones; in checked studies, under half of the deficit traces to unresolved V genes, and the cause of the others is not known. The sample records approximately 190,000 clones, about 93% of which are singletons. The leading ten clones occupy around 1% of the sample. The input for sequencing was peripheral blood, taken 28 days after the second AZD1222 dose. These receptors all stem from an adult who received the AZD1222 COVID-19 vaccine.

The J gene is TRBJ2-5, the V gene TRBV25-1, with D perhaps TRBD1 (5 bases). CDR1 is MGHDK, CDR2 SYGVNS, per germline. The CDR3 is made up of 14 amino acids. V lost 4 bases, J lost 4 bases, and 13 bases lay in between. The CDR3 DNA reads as TGTGCCAGCAGTGCTCAGGGCGCGCGAGAGACCCAGTACTTC. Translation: CASSAQGARETQYF.

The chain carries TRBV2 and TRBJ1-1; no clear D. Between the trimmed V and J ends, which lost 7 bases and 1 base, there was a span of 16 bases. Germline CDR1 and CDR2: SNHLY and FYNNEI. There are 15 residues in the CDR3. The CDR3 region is CASTPREGRNTEAFF. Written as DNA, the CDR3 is TGTGCCAGCACCCCCCGAGAAGGGAGGAACACTGAAGCTTTCTTT.